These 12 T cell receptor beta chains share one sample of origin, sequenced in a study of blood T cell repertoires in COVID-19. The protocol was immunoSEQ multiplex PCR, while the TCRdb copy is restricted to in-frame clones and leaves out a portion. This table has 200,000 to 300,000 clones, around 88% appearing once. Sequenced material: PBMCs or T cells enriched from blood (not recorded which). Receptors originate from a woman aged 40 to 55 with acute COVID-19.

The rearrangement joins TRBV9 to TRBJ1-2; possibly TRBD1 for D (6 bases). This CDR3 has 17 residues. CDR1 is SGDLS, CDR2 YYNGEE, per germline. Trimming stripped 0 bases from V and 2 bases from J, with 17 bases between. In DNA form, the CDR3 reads TGTGCCAGCAGCGTAGCTTATGCACCGGGACAAAACTATGGCTACACCTTC. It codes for CASSVAYAPGQNYGYTF.

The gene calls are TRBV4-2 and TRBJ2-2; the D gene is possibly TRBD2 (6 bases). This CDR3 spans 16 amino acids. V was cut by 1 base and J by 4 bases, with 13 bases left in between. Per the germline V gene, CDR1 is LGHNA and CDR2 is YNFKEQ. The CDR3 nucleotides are TGTGCCAGCAGCCAAGTTTCGGCGGGATCCACCGGGGAGCTGTTTTTT. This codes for CASSQVSAGSTGELFF.

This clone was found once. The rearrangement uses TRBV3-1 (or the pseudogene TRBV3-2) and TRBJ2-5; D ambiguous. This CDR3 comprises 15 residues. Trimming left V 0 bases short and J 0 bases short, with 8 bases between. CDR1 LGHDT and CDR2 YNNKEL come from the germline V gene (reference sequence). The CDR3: CASSQDLSYQETQYF. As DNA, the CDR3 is TGTGCCAGCAGCCAAGATTTGAGTTACCAAGAGACCCAGTACTTC.

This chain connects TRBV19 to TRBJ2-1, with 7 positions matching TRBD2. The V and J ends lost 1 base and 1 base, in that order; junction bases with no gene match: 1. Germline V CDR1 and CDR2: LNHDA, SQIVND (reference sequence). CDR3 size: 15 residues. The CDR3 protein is CASSIGAGSYNEQFF. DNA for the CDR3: TGTGCCAGTAGTATAGGAGCGGGGTCCTACAATGAGCAGTTCTTC.

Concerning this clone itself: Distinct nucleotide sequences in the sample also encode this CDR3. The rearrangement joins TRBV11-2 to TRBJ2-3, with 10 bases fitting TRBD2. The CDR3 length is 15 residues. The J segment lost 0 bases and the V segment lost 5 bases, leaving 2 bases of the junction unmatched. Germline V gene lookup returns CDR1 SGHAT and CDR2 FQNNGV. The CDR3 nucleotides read TGTGCCAGCAGCCGGACTAGCGGTAGCACAGATACGCAGTATTTT. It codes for CASSRTSGSTDTQYF.

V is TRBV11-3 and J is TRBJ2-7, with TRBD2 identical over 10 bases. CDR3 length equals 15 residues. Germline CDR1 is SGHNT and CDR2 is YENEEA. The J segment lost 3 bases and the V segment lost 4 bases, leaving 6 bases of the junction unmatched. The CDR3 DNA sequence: TGTGCCAGCAGCTCGAGCGGGGGGGGAATCTACGAGCAGTACTTC. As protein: CASSSSGGGIYEQYF.

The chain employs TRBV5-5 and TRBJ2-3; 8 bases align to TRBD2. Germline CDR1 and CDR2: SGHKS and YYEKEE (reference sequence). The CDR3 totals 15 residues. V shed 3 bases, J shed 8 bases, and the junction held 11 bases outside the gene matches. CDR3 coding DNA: TGTGCCAGCAGCTACCAAGGGACTAGGGGAGGTACGCAGTATTTT. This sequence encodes CASSYQGTRGGTQYF. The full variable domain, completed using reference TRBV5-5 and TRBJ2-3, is DAGVTQSPTHLIKTRGQQVTLRCSPISGHKSVSWYQQVLGQGPQFIFQYYEKEERGRGNFPDRFSARQFPNYSSELNVNALLLGDSALYLCASSYQGTRGGTQYFGPGTRLTVL.

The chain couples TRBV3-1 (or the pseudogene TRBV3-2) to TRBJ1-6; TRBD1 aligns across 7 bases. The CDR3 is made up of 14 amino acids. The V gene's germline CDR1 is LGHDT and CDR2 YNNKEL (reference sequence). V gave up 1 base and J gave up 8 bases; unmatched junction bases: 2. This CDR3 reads CASSQADRDSPLHF. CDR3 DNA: TGTGCCAGCAGCCAAGCCGACAGGGATTCACCCCTCCACTTT.

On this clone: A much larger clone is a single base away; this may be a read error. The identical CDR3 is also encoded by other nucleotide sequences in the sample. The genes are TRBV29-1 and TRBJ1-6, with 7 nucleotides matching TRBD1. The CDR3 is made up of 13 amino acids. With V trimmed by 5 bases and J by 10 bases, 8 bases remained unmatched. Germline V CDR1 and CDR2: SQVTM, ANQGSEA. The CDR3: CSVRQGAQSPLHF. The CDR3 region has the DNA TGCAGCGTTCGACAGGGAGCGCAATCACCCCTCCACTTT.

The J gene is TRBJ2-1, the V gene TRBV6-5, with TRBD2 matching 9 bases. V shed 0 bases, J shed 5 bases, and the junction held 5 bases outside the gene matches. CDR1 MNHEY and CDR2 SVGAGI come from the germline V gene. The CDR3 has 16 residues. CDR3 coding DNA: TGTGCCAGCAGTTACTCTAGTCTAGCGGGAAACAATGAGCAGTTCTTC. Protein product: CASSYSSLAGNNEQFF.

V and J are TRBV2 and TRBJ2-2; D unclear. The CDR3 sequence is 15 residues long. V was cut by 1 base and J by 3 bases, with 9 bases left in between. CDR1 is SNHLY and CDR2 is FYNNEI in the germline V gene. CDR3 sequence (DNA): TGTGCCAGCAGTGAAGGCAGGATACACACCGGGGAGCTGTTTTTT. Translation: CASSEGRIHTGELFF.

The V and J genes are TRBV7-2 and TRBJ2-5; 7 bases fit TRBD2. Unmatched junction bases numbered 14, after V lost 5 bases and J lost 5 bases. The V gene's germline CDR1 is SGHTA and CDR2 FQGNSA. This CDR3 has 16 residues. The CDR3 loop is CASSPSSPSRGETQYF. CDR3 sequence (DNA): TGTGCCAGCAGCCCGTCTTCACCATCGCGGGGGGAGACCCAGTACTTC.